This T cell receptor beta chain was documented in a study of prognosis after radiotherapy for stage I lung cancer. Turning to the study itself: April 2018 to early 2019 saw enrollment of stage I non-small cell lung cancer patients.

At both of two time points, roughly 6.3 milliliters of peripheral blood were drawn. The ends were cut back, 6 bases at V and 2 bases at J, with 7 bases in the middle. Germline V gives CDR1 SQVTM, CDR2 ANQGSEA. This CDR3 is 11 amino acids long. In its sample, this clonotype was seen many times. Genomic DNA yielded TCR beta CDR3, amplified by two-round multiplex PCR. Round one of PCR was performed, and it used primers specific to each TRBV and TRBJ gene. One entry per CDR3 protein, called by TCRdb with MiXCR from the multiplex PCR reads. The sample yields under 13,000 distinct CDR3 sequences, less than 65% seen once.

This TCR derives from a donor over 45 with non-small cell lung cancer. This specimen was PBMCs, taken before or after stereotactic body radiation therapy (not recorded which). J is TRBJ1-2 and V is TRBV29-1; D remains unclear. For the CDR3, the DNA is TGCAGCGTAGACGGAAACTATGGCTACACCTTC. This sequence encodes CSVDGNYGYTF.